A single sample gave rise to the 18 T cell receptor beta chains below, sequenced in a study of glioma-infiltrating T cells. Amplification of TCR alpha and beta CDR3 regions from RNA used iRepertoire nested multiplex PCR. TCRdb reprocessed the multiplex PCR reads via MiXCR and lists one record per CDR3 protein. The sample lists 20,000 to 25,000 distinct CDR3 sequences; approximately 25% were seen once. The material sequenced was glioma tissue, nonneoplastic brain tissue, or PBMCs (not recorded which). The receptors originated from a human donor with low-grade glioma or glioblastoma, undergoing nonglioma brain surgery, or in good health (not recorded which).

This clonotype was picked up many times. The chain is built from TRBV3-1 and TRBJ2-1, with D unclear. This CDR3 is 12 amino acids long. Trimming stripped 0 bases from V and 6 bases from J, with 3 bases between. Germline assignment: CDR1 LGHDT and CDR2 YNNKEL (reference sequence). For the CDR3, the DNA is TGTGCCAGCAGCCAAGATCTCAATGAGCAGTTCTTC. Translated, it gives CASSQDLNEQFF.

Regarding this clonotype: A much larger clone differs from this one at a single base, so this may be a read error. CDR3 region: CASSQDIEDEQFF. The CDR3 DNA reads as TGCGCCAGCAGCCAAGATATAGAGGATGAGCAGTTCTTC. This chain joins TRBV4-1 and TRBJ2-1; D not resolved. The CDR3 runs 13 residues. Trimming removed 0 bases from V and 8 bases from J, with 8 bases in between. CDR1 is MGHRA, CDR2 YSYEKL, per germline.

Many counts were recorded for this clonotype. The V call is TRBV6-1, the J call TRBJ1-5, with TRBD1 matching 8 bases. The V gene's germline CDR1 is MNHNS and CDR2 SASEGT. V gave up 10 bases and J gave up 4 bases; unmatched junction bases: 18. The length of the CDR3 is 17 residues. CDR3 bases: TGTGCCACCCAGAATGTCCCCCAGGGGGCCAGGAATCAGCCCCAGCATTTT. As protein: CATQNVPQGARNQPQHF.

The chain is built from TRBV7-2 and TRBJ1-4, with D maybe TRBD1 (5 bases). Between the trimmed V and J ends, which lost 1 base and 5 bases, there was a span of 11 bases. The germline CDR1 and CDR2 sequences are SGHTA and FQGNSA. CDR3 length equals 15 residues. The CDR3 protein is CASSLVGGQNEKLFF. CDR3 sequence (DNA): TGTGCCAGCAGCTTAGTGGGGGGTCAGAATGAAAAACTGTTTTTT.

The chain uses TRBV5-1 and TRBJ2-3; D is uncertain. In germline, CDR1 is SGHRS, CDR2 YFSETQ. This CDR3 is built from 14 residues. Trimming stripped 4 bases from V and 0 bases from J, with 9 bases between. CDR3 protein: CASSPYLSTDTQYF. The CDR3 DNA reads TGCGCCAGCAGCCCCTACCTAAGCACAGATACGCAGTATTTT.

Here the CDR3 reads CASSLVGETEAFF. DNA for the CDR3: TGCGCCAGCAGCTTGGTTGGGGAGACTGAAGCTTTCTTT. The rearrangement joins TRBV5-1 to TRBJ1-1, with unresolved D. V dropped 0 bases and J dropped 5 bases, with 8 bases sitting between them. The CDR3 extends over 13 amino acids. Looked up from germline, CDR1 is SGHRS and CDR2 is YFSETQ.

The rearrangement links TRBV11-2 to TRBJ2-6; D remains ambiguous. The CDR3 length is 14 residues. Trimming stripped 5 bases from V and 4 bases from J, with 9 bases between. Germline lookup yields CDR1 SGHAT and CDR2 FQNNGV. Written as DNA, the CDR3 is TGTGCCAGCAGCGTTAAGACAGGGGCCAACGTCCTGACTTTC. Translating it yields CASSVKTGANVLTF.

This sequence joins TRBV12-3 or TRBV12-4 and TRBJ1-1; D remains ambiguous. Trimming stripped 2 bases from V and 4 bases from J, with 8 bases between. The CDR3 consists of 13 residues. CDR3 protein: CASSLIAGTEAFF. The CDR3 DNA sequence: TGTGCCAGCAGTTTAATTGCAGGCACTGAAGCTTTCTTT.

The chain links TRBV5-1 to TRBJ2-3, with 8 nucleotides matching TRBD2. The CDR3 covers 15 residues. Per germline, CDR1 SGHRS and CDR2 YFSETQ. V was clipped by 5 bases and J by 2 bases; unmatched bases: 7. CDR3 DNA sequence: TGCGCCAGCAGGTCGCGGGGGGACTCCACAGATACGCAGTATTTT. Translating it yields CASRSRGDSTDTQYF.

This clonotype is judged medium-sized. This chain joins TRBV6-2 or TRBV6-3 and TRBJ2-7; no clear D. CDR3 length: 13 residues. The V end was cut by 0 bases, the J end by 6 bases, with 9 bases between. Germline V gene lookup returns CDR1 MNHEY and CDR2 SVGEGT. CDR3 sequence reads: CASSYSTFLEQYF. CDR3 nucleotide sequence: TGTGCCAGCAGTTACTCGACTTTCCTCGAGCAGTACTTC.

This clonotype was picked up many times. Written as DNA, the CDR3 is TGTGCCAGCAGTTTCAACCGAGTAGGGGACCAAGAGACCCAGTACTTC. Protein sequence: CASSFNRVGDQETQYF. This sequence joins TRBV28 and TRBJ2-5; D might be TRBD1 (5 bases). Trimming removed 3 bases at V and 0 bases at J, with 14 bases between. The CDR3 spans 16 residues. Germline V lookup: CDR1 MDHEN, CDR2 SYDVKM.

At least ten counts were recorded for this clonotype. The chain recombines TRBV5-4 with TRBJ2-7, with D uncertain. This CDR3 is built from 12 residues. Germline lookup yields CDR1 SGHNT and CDR2 YYREEE (reference sequence). The ends were cut back, 1 base at V and 2 bases at J, with 4 bases in the middle. CDR3 DNA sequence: TGTGCCAGCAGCTTGATCCCCTACGAGCAGTACTTC. It encodes CASSLIPYEQYF.

This clonotype was recorded a few times. V and J are TRBV11-2 and TRBJ2-3; tentatively, D is TRBD2 (5 bases). V gave up 0 bases and J gave up 1 base, with 11 bases separating them. The CDR3 length is 16 residues. Looked up from germline, CDR1 is SGHAT and CDR2 is FQNNGV. DNA for the CDR3: TGTGCCAGCAGCTTAGAGGATGGGAGTGGCACAGATACGCAGTATTTT. Translation gives CASSLEDGSGTDTQYF.

Ten or more counts support this clonotype. In DNA form, the CDR3 reads TGCAGTGCTAGAGATCAGGCAGGGGGCGTCGGTGGCTACACCTTC. Protein: CSARDQAGGVGGYTF. This sequence joins TRBV20-1 and TRBJ1-2; 8 positions agree with TRBD1. This CDR3 has 15 amino acids. V shed 0 bases, J shed 7 bases, and the junction held 10 bases outside the gene matches. Germline CDR1 DFQATT, CDR2 SNEGSKA (reference sequence).

A word on this clonotype: Just one base apart from a much larger clone, this may be a read error. The chain joins TRBV7-2 to TRBJ1-1; 7 nucleotides agree with TRBD1. V shed 4 bases, J shed 1 base, and the junction held 3 bases outside the gene matches. Germline loops: CDR1 SGHTA, CDR2 FQGNSA. CDR3 length: 14 amino acids. This chain's CDR3 is CASSWDSGNTEAFF. In DNA form, the CDR3 reads TGTGCCAGCAGCTGGGACAGTGGGAACACTGAAGCTTTCTTT.

This clonotype has a count of ten or more. V gene TRBV7-4 combines with J gene TRBJ1-5, with D tentatively TRBD1 (5 bases). The CDR3 length is 17 residues. CDR1 is SGHVT and CDR2 is SQSDAQ in the germline V gene. Deletions cut 4 bases from V and 5 bases from J, with 21 bases between. For the CDR3, the DNA is TGTGCCAGCAGCTCCGGGGGTGATCGCACCTTAGATCAGCCCCAGCATTTT. The encoded protein is CASSSGGDRTLDQPQHF.

This chain uses TRBV2 with TRBJ1-5; possible D gene TRBD1, 6 bases. Trimming removed 6 bases from V and 1 base from J, with 10 bases in between. This CDR3 region has 14 residues. Germline V gene lookup returns CDR1 SNHLY and CDR2 FYNNEI. The CDR3 loop is CASSPQGSNQPQHF. Written as DNA, the CDR3 is TGTGCCAGCAGCCCACAGGGAAGCAATCAGCCCCAGCATTTT.

The chain is built from TRBV4-1 and TRBJ2-2; D is ambiguous. CDR1 and CDR2 (germline): MGHRA, YSYEKL. Between the trimmed V and J ends, which lost 0 bases and 1 base, there was a span of 6 bases. This CDR3 has 15 residues. DNA of the CDR3: TGCGCCAGCAGCCAAGAAGGCAGGAACACCGGGGAGCTGTTTTTT. Translating it yields CASSQEGRNTGELFF.